This entry lists 21 T cell receptor beta chains sequenced from one sample in a study of preoperative IRX-2 immunotherapy in early breast cancer. Indicated treatment: preoperative locoregional IRX-2 cytokine immunotherapy. Method: immunoSEQ multiplex PCR; TCRdb's copy keeps in-frame clones and lacks some. Here the sample spans about 98,000 clones, more than 80% being singletons. Source: tumor tissue, taken after IRX-2 immunotherapy. The origin of the receptors is a human donor with breast cancer.

V is TRBV19 and J is TRBJ1-1; no clear D. The ends were cut back, 6 bases at V and 2 bases at J, with 13 bases in the middle. The CDR3 runs 14 residues. Germline CDR1 reads LNHDA; CDR2 reads SQIVND (reference sequence). The CDR3 bases are TGTGCCAGTAGGGAACATGGCAGCAACACTGAAGCTTTCTTT. Residues: CASREHGSNTEAFF.

The chain links TRBV5-1 to TRBJ2-3; 7 bases are shared with TRBD2. Per germline, CDR1 SGHRS and CDR2 YFSETQ. The CDR3 consists of 15 residues. Trimming cost V 0 bases and J 5 bases; bases outside gene matches: 6. The CDR3 here is CASSLAPAGQDTQYF. The CDR3 coding sequence is TGCGCCAGCAGCTTGGCCCCAGCGGGGCAAGATACGCAGTATTTT. The whole variable domain, remainder taken from reference TRBV5-1 and TRBJ2-3, is KAGVTQTPRYLIKTRGQQVTLSCSPISGHRSVSWYQQTPGQGLQFLFEYFSETQRNKGNFPGRFSGRQFSNSRSEMNVSTLELGDSALYLCASSLAPAGQDTQYFGPGTRLTVL.

This clone has a handful of counts. The chain employs TRBV6-8 and TRBJ1-3; D is uncertain. The CDR3 loop spans 12 amino acids. CDR1 MNHGY and CDR2 SAAAGT come from the germline V gene. Trimming left V 4 bases short and J 9 bases short, with 10 bases between. CDR3: CASSSTVGTIYF. CDR3 bases: TGTGCCAGCAGTTCAACAGTTGGCACCATATATTTT.

The chain uses TRBV7-8 and TRBJ2-5; 12 nucleotides align to TRBD2. The CDR3 has 16 amino acids. Germline loops: CDR1 SGHVS, CDR2 FQNEAQ. Trimming at V came to 5 bases and at J to 4 bases, leaving 8 bases not matched to a gene. The CDR3: CASSQGKGLAGETQYF. In nucleotides, the CDR3 is TGTGCCAGCAGCCAAGGGAAGGGACTAGCGGGAGAGACCCAGTACTTC.

This clone has more than one count but fewer than ten. V and J are TRBV15 and TRBJ2-1; unclear D gene. Germline lookup yields CDR1 LNHNV and CDR2 YYDKDF (reference sequence). The CDR3 consists of 15 residues. V was clipped by 1 base and J by 3 bases, with 10 bases between them. CDR3 coding DNA: TGTGCCACCAGCAGAGGCGAGTACGACTACAATGAGCAGTTCTTC. Its translation: CATSRGEYDYNEQFF.

This chain uses TRBV5-1 with TRBJ1-5; D ambiguous. The CDR3 is 15 residues long. Germline values: CDR1 SGHRS, CDR2 YFSETQ. The ends were cut back, 0 bases at V and 3 bases at J, with 10 bases in the middle. Written as DNA, the CDR3 is TGCGCCAGCAGCTTGGGTGGGGTTTTCAATCAGCCCCAGCATTTT. Protein product: CASSLGGVFNQPQHF.

This chain joins TRBV5-1 and TRBJ2-7; TRBD1 matches at 10 bases. V lost 5 bases to trimming and J lost 6 bases; unmatched junction nucleotides: 8. The CDR3 extends over 14 amino acids. CDR1 and CDR2 from the germline V gene are SGHRS and YFSETQ. CDR3 sequence reads: CASSSGQGSSEQYF. The CDR3 DNA reads as TGCGCCAGCAGTTCGGGACAGGGGTCGAGCGAGCAGTACTTC.

The gene calls are TRBV30 and TRBJ1-3; TRBD1 might be the D (5 bases). CDR1 is GTSNPN and CDR2 is SVGIG in the germline V gene (reference sequence). The germline V and J ends were trimmed by 0 bases and 1 base, with 10 bases remaining between them. This CDR3 contains 15 residues. CDR3 sequence reads: CAWSVQGLSGNTIYF. In DNA form, the CDR3 reads TGTGCCTGGAGTGTGCAGGGTCTTTCTGGAAACACCATATATTTT. The complete variable domain, with remaining parts taken from reference TRBV30 and TRBJ1-3, reads SQTIHQWPATLVQPVGSPLSLECTVEGTSNPNLYWYRQAAGRGLQLLFYSVGIGQISSEVPQNLSASRPQDRQFILSSKKLLLSDSGFYLCAWSVQGLSGNTIYFGEGSWLTVV.

V usage is TRBV28 and J usage is TRBJ1-3; D is ambiguous. V gave up 8 bases and J gave up 4 bases, with 12 bases separating them. The CDR3 loop spans 13 amino acids. CDR1 and CDR2 (germline): MDHEN, SYDVKM. CDR3 residues: CASGLLGGNTIYF. The CDR3 DNA is TGTGCCAGCGGCCTTTTGGGCGGAAACACCATATATTTT.

The CDR3 DNA follows: TGTGCCAGCAGTCCCAATGACAGGGACTCCCCCGAGCAGTACTTC. Translation gives CASSPNDRDSPEQYF. The J gene is TRBJ2-7, the V gene TRBV28, with D possibly TRBD1 on 7 matching bases. V lost 5 bases and J lost 6, with 20 bases in between. The CDR3 has 15 residues. Looked up from germline, CDR1 is MDHEN and CDR2 is SYDVKM.

This chain connects TRBV28 to TRBJ1-5, with a possible D match to TRBD1 (5 bases). V dropped 4 bases and J dropped 4 bases, with 26 bases sitting between them. Germline CDR1 and CDR2: MDHEN and SYDVKM. This CDR3 is 19 amino acids long. The CDR3 DNA is TGTGCCAGCAGTTATTGGAGCGGGTCGGGGCAGGATGGGAATCAGCCCCAGCATTTT. Protein sequence: CASSYWSGSGQDGNQPQHF.

This clone turned up a few times. This chain joins TRBV15 and TRBJ2-7, with D possibly being TRBD1 (5 bases). V was cut by 4 bases and J by 2 bases, with 12 bases left in between. The CDR3 is made up of 14 amino acids. CDR1 and CDR2 (germline): LNHNV, YYDKDF (reference sequence). CDR3 residues: CATSKTGETYEQYF. The CDR3 DNA reads as TGTGCCACCAGCAAAACAGGTGAAACCTACGAGCAGTACTTC.

A note on this clone: The read terminates 1 residue ahead of where the CDR3 ends, so the germline J gene completes it. This rearrangement joins TRBV6-1 to TRBJ2-7; D is undetermined. Trimming pared 1 base from V and 4 bases from J, leaving 14 bases between. Germline CDR1 reads MNHNS; CDR2 reads SASEGT. The CDR3 covers 15 residues. Incomplete CDR3 DNA: TGTGCCAGCAGTGAAGGTCGGTCCTTCCCTTACGAGCAGTAC. Translating gives CASSEGRSFPYEQY. The complete CDR3 sequence is CASSEGRSFPYEQYF.

The J gene is TRBJ2-1, the V gene TRBV7-1, with 9 bases matching TRBD1. TRBV7-1 falls under the ORF class, with uncertain function. The CDR3 is made up of 14 amino acids. Losses at the gene ends were 3 bases for V and 6 bases for J; bases not matched to a gene: 3. The CDR3 DNA sequence: TGTGCCAGCAGCTCTTGGACAGGGGTCAATGAGCAGTTCTTC. Translated: CASSSWTGVNEQFF.

This chain joins TRBV6-8 and TRBJ1-1; D might be TRBD1 (5 bases). Trimming left V 10 bases short and J 4 bases short, with 16 bases between. The CDR3 length is 13 residues. Germline V gene data show CDR1 as MNHGY and CDR2 as SAAAGT. CDR3 amino acids: CATHGERGTEAFF. The CDR3, as DNA: TGTGCCACCCATGGAGAAAGGGGCACTGAAGCTTTCTTT.

This clone was recorded only once. This CDR3 is CATSRGTLAGGEETQYF. The CDR3 DNA reads as TGTGCCACCAGCAGAGGCACCCTAGCGGGGGGCGAGGAGACCCAGTACTTC. This chain links TRBV15 with TRBJ2-5; the match to TRBD2 covers 11 bases. J was trimmed by 5 bases and V by 1 base; bases with no gene match: 9. The CDR3 runs 17 residues. The germline V gene encodes CDR1 LNHNV and CDR2 YYDKDF (reference sequence). Full variable domain (missing parts from reference TRBV15 and TRBJ2-5): DAMVIQNPRYQVTQFGKPVTLSCSQTLNHNVMYWYQQKSSQAPKLLFHYYDKDFNNEADTPDNFQSRRPNTSFCFLDIRSPGLGDTAMYLCATSRGTLAGGEETQYFGPGTRLLVL.

This chain joins TRBV12-5 and TRBJ1-5, with D hard to call. With 0 bases removed from V and 0 bases from J, the gap between germline ends came to 24 bases. CDR3 length equals 21 residues. Germline CDR1 and CDR2: LGHNT and FRNRAP. The CDR3 DNA sequence: TGTGCTAGTGGTTTGGTAGTCGGTTCGCCAGAGGGAGTCTATAGCAATCAGCCCCAGCATTTT. Translation: CASGLVVGSPEGVYSNQPQHF.

The V gene is TRBV11-3, the J gene TRBJ2-3, with 8 bases that match TRBD2. This CDR3 region has 16 residues. V lost 0 bases and J lost 2; bases outside the gene matches: 4. The germline V gene encodes CDR1 SGHNT and CDR2 YENEEA. The CDR3 protein is CASSLDPGGITDTQYF. Here the CDR3 DNA reads TGTGCCAGCAGCTTAGATCCGGGGGGGATCACAGATACGCAGTATTTT.

This chain joins TRBV25-1 and TRBJ2-7; 7 nucleotides agree with TRBD2. The V segment lost 10 bases and the J segment 6 bases; nucleotides outside the gene matches: 12. Germline loops: CDR1 MGHDK, CDR2 SYGVNS. This CDR3 comprises 13 residues. The CDR3 spells CATETGTIGEQYF. The DNA for the CDR3 is TGTGCCACCGAAACCGGGACTATCGGCGAGCAGTACTTC.

CDR3 region: CASGPGHANTGELFF. CDR3 sequence (DNA): TGCGCCAGCGGTCCGGGCCATGCGAACACCGGGGAGCTGTTTTTT. The V gene is TRBV5-1, the J gene TRBJ2-2; D gene ambiguous. The CDR3 covers 15 residues. Germline V gene sequence: CDR1 SGHRS, CDR2 YFSETQ. Trimming cost V 7 bases and J 0 bases, with 13 bases left between them.

This chain joins TRBV29-1 and TRBJ1-1; tentatively, D is TRBD1 (5 bases). CDR1 and CDR2 from the germline V gene are SQVTM and ANQGSEA. V was trimmed by 3 bases and J by 1 base, leaving 18 bases between them. CDR3 length: 16 residues. CDR3 DNA: TGCAGCGTTGAGGGGACGACTGGACCCGGGAACACTGAAGCTTTCTTT. It yields the protein CSVEGTTGPGNTEAFF.